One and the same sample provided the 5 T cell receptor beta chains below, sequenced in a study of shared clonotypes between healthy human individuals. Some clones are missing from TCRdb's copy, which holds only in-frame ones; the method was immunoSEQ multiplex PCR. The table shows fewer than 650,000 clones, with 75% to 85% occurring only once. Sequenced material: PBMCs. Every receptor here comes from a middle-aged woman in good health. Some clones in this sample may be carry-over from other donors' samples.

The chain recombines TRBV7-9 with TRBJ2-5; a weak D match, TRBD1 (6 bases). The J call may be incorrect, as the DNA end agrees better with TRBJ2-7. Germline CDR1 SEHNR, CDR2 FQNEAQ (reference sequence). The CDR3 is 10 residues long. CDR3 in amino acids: CASGQYEQYF. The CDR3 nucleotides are TGTGCCAGCGGACAGTACGAGCAGTACTTC.

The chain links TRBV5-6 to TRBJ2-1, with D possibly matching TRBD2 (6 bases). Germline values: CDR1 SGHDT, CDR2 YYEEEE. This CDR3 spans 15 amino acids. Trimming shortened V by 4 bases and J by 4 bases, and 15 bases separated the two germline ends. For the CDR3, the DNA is TGTGCCAGCAGCGCGGGACCAGTCCTATACAATGAGCAGTTCTTC. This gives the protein CASSAGPVLYNEQFF.

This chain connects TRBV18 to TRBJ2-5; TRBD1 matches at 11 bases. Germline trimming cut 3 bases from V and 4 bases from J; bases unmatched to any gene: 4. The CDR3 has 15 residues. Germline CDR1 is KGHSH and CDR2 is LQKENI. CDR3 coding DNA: TGTGCCAGCTCACCGGGACAGGGGGAGAGAGAGACCCAGTACTTC. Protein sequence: CASSPGQGERETQYF.

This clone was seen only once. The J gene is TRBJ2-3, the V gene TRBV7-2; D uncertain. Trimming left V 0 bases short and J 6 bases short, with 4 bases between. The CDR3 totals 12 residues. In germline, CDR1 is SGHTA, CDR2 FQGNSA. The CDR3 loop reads CASSLASDTQYF. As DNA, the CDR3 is TGTGCCAGCAGCTTAGCGTCGGATACGCAGTATTTT.

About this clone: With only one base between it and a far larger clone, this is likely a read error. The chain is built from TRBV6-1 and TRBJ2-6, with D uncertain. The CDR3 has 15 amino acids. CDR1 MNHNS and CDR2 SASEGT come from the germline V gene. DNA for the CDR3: TGTGCCAGCAGTGCGGAGAACTCTGGGGTCAACGTCCTGACTTTC. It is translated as CASSAENSGVNVLTF.